The TCR beta chain under discussion was sequenced for a study of CD8+CD57+ T cells in acquired aplastic anemia. V was clipped by 9 bases and J by 1 base, with 17 bases between them. There are 15 residues in the CDR3. The patients chosen for sequencing had shown expansion of CD8+CD57+ cells (detected by flow cytometry). Both TCR beta VDJ combination and CDR3 sequence profiling were carried out. Genomic DNA was the template for this profiling. TCRdb reprocessed the reads via MiXCR and lists one record per CDR3 protein. This sample carries approximately 160,000 distinct CDR3 sequences, roughly half of them seen once, and the ten largest clones take roughly 2.9%.

The material sequenced was sorted CD4+, CD8+, or CD8+CD57+ T cells (not recorded which) from PBMCs. This receptor was taken from a human donor with aplastic anemia. The chain is built from TRBV12-3 or TRBV12-4 and TRBJ2-3; the D gene is possibly TRBD2 (6 bases). CDR3 protein: CASSHTGEGTDTQYF. CDR3 nucleotides: TGTGCCAGTTCTCACACGGGGGAGGGCACAGATACGCAGTATTTT.